These 3 T cell receptor beta chains share one sample of origin, sequenced in a study of blood T cell repertoires in COVID-19. Assay used: immunoSEQ multiplex PCR; TCRdb lists only in-frame clones, some missing. This sample yields 70,000 to 100,000 clones, of which about four fifths are seen a single time; roughly a sixth belongs to the top ten. What was sequenced was peripheral blood. Receptors were obtained from a woman aged 80 or over with acute or convalescent COVID-19.

The chain carries TRBV30 and TRBJ2-7; 7 bases align to TRBD1. The V gene's germline CDR1 is GTSNPN and CDR2 SVGIG (reference sequence). V lost 0 bases to trimming and J lost 6 bases; unmatched junction nucleotides: 35. This CDR3 comprises 23 residues. CDR3 DNA sequence: TGTGCCTGGAGTGTTATCCGTCAAACCGCCCACGTTTCCGGGACAGCGAACAGGGGCGAGCAGTACTTC. It encodes CAWSVIRQTAHVSGTANRGEQYF.

This rearrangement joins TRBV11-1 to TRBJ1-2; possibly TRBD1 for D (5 bases). V gave up 4 bases and J gave up 8 bases, with 11 bases separating them. Germline CDR1 reads SGHAT; CDR2 reads FQDESV (reference sequence). This CDR3 region has 12 residues. The CDR3 reads CASSSGTRGYTF. CDR3 nucleotide sequence: TGTGCCAGCAGCTCCGGGACTCGAGGCTACACCTTC.

The gene calls are TRBV7-2 and TRBJ2-1; weak D call: TRBD1 (5 bases). The CDR3 length is 15 residues. Germline V gene data show CDR1 as SGHTA and CDR2 as FQGNSA. The V and J ends lost 6 bases and 0 bases respectively, with 12 bases between them. The CDR3 region has the DNA TGTGCCAGCAGTGTAGGGGCGGTCTCCTACAATGAGCAGTTCTTC. It is translated as CASSVGAVSYNEQFF.